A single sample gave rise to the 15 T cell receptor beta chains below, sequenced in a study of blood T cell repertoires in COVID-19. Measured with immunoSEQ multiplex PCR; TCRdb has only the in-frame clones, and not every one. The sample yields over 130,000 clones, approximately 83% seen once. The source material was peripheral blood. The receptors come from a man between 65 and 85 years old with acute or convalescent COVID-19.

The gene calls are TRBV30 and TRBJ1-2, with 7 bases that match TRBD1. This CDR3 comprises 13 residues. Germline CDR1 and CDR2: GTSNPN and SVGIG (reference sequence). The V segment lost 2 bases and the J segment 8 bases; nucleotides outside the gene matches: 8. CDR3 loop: CAWSSARGRGYTF. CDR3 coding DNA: TGTGCCTGGAGTAGTGCGAGGGGGCGAGGCTACACCTTC. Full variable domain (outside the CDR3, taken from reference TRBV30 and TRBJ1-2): SQTIHQWPATLVQPVGSPLSLECTVEGTSNPNLYWYRQAAGRGLQLLFYSVGIGQISSEVPQNLSASRPQDRQFILSSKKLLLSDSGFYLCAWSSARGRGYTFGSGTRLTVV.

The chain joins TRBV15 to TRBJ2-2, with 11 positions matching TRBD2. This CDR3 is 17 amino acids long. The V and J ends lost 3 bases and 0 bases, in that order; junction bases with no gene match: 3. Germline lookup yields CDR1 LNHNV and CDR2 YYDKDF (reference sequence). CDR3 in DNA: TGTGCCACCAGCAGTTGGACTAGCGGGCCGAACACCGGGGAGCTGTTTTTT. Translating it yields CATSSWTSGPNTGELFF.

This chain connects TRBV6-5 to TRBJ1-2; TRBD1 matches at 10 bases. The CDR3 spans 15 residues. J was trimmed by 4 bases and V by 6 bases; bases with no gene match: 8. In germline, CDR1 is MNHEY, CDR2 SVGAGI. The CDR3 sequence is CASSATGGAGYGYTF. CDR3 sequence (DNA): TGTGCCAGCAGCGCGACAGGGGGCGCCGGCTATGGCTACACCTTC.

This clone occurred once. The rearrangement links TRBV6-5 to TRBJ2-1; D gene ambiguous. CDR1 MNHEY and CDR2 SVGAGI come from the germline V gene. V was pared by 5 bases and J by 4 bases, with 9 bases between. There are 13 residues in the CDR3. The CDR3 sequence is CASSSPLYNEQFF. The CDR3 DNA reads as TGTGCCAGCAGTAGCCCGCTATACAATGAGCAGTTCTTC.

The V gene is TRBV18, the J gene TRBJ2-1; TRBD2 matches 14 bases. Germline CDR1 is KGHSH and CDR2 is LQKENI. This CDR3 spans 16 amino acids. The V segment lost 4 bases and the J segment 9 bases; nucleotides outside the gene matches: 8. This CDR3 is CASSLQPGLAGVEQFF. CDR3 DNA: TGTGCCAGCTCACTCCAACCGGGACTAGCGGGAGTTGAGCAGTTCTTC.

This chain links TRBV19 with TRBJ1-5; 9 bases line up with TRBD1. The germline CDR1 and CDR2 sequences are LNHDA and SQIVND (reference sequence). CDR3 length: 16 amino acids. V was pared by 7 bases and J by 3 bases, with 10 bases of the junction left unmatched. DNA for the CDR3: TGTGCCAGTACCCCACCCGGGACAGGGCCCAATCAGCCCCAGCATTTT. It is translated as CASTPPGTGPNQPQHF.

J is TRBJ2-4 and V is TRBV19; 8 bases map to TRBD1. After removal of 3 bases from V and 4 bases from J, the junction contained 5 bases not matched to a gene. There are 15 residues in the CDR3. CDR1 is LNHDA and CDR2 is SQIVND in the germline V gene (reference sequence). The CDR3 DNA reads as TGTGCCAGTAGTATCGCCGGGACAGGAAAAAACATTCAGTACTTC. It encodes CASSIAGTGKNIQYF. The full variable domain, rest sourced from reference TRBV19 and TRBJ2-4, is DGGITQSPKYLFRKEGQNVTLSCEQNLNHDAMYWYRQDPGQGLRLIYYSQIVNDFQKGDIAEGYSVSREKKESFPLTVTSAQKNPTAFYLCASSIAGTGKNIQYFGAGTRLSVL.

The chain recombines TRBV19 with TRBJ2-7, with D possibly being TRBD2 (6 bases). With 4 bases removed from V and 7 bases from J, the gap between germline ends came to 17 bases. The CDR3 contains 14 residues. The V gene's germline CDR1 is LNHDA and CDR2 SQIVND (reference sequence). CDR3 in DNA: TGTGCCAGTAGTAACCCCGGGAGCATGGGGGAGCAGTACTTC. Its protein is CASSNPGSMGEQYF.

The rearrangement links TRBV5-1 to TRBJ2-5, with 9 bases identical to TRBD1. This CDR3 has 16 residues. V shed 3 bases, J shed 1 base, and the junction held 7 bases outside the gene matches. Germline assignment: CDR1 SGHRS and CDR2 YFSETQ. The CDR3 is CASSSRTGAIQETQYF. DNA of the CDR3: TGCGCCAGCAGCTCCCGGACAGGGGCGATCCAAGAGACCCAGTACTTC.

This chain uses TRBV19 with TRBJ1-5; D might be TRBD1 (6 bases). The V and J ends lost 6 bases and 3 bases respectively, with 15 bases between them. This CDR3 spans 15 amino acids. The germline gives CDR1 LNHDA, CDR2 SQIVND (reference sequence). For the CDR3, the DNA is TGTGCCAGTAGCCTGGGGAGACAGGCCAATCAGCCCCAGCATTTT. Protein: CASSLGRQANQPQHF.

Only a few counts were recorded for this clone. CDR3 sequence (DNA): TGTGCCAGCAGTGACGGGACAGGGATTGTGCCAACTAATGAAAAACTGTTTTTT. It codes for CASSDGTGIVPTNEKLFF. The V and J genes are TRBV2 and TRBJ1-4, with 9 bases that match TRBD1. J was trimmed by 0 bases and V by 3 bases; bases with no gene match: 8. This CDR3 has 18 amino acids. Germline assignment: CDR1 SNHLY and CDR2 FYNNEI.

CDR3 in DNA: TGCAGCGTTGAACGCACGGGAGGGCCGGATACGCAGTATTTT. It specifies CSVERTGGPDTQYF. The rearrangement joins TRBV29-1 to TRBJ2-3; the match to TRBD2 covers 8 bases. V was pared by 2 bases and J by 6 bases, with 7 bases of the junction left unmatched. This CDR3 is built from 14 residues. From germline, CDR1 is SQVTM and CDR2 ANQGSEA.

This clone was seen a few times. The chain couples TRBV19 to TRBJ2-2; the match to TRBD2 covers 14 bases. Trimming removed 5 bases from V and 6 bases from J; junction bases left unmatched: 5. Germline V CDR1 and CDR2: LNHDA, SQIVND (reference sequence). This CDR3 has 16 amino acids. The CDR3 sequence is CASSPWTSGRPGELFF. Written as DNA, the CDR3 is TGTGCCAGTAGTCCGTGGACTAGCGGGAGGCCCGGGGAGCTGTTTTTT.

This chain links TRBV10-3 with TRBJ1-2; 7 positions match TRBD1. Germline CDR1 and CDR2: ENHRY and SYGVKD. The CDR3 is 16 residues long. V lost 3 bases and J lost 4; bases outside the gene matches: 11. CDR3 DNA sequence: TGTGCCATCAGTGATATGACAGGGCCCAGATCCTATGGCTACACCTTC. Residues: CAISDMTGPRSYGYTF.

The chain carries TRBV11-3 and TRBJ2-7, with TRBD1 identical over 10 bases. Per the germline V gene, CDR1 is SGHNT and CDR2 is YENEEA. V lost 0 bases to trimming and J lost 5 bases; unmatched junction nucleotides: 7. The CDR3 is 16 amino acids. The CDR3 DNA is TGTGCCAGCAGCTTAGAACCCCTGGACAGGGGGGACGAGCAGTACTTC. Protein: CASSLEPLDRGDEQYF.